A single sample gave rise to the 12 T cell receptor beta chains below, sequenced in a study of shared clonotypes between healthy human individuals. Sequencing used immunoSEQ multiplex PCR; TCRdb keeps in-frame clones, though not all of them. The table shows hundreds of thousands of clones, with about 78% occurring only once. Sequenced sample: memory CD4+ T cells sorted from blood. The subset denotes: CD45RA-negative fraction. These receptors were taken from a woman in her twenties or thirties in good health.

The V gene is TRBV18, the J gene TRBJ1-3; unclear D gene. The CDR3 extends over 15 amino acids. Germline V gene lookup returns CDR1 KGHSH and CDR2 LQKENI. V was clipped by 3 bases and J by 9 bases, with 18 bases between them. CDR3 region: CASSPAGEGDFTIYF. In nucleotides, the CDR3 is TGTGCCAGCTCACCCGCCGGGGAGGGAGATTTCACCATATATTTT.

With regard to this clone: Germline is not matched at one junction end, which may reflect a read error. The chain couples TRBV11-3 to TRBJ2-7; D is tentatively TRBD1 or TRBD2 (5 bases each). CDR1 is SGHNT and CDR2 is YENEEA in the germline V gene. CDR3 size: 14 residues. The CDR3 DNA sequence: TGTGCCACCAGCAGCTCCCCCGGGACCTCCGAGCAGTACTTC. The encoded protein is CATSSSPGTSEQYF.

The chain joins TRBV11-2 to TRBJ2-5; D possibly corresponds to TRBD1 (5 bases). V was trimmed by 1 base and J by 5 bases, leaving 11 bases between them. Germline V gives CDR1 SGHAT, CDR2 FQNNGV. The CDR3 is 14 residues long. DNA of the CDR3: TGTGCCAGCAGCTTAGCTATTCAGGGCGAGACCCAGTACTTC. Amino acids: CASSLAIQGETQYF.

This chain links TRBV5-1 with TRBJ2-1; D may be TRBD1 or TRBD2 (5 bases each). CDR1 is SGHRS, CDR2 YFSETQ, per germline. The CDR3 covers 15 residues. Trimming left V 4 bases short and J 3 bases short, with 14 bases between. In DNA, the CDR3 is TGCGCCAGCAGCCTTGGGACCGCCGGCTACAATGAGCAGTTCTTC. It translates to CASSLGTAGYNEQFF.

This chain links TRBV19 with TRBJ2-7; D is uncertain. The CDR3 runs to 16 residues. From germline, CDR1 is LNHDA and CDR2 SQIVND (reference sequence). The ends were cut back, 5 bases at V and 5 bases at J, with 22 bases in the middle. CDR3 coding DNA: TGTGCCAGTAGTCCCGCGGACGGCCTAGGCTTCGACGAGCAGTACTTC. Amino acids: CASSPADGLGFDEQYF.

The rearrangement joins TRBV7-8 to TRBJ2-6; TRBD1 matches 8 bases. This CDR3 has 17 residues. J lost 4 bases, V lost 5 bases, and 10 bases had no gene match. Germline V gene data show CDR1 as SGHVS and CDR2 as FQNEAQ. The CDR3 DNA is TGTGCCAGCAGCCTAATTCCTGGACAGGGCGGGGCCAACGTCCTGACTTTC. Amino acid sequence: CASSLIPGQGGANVLTF.

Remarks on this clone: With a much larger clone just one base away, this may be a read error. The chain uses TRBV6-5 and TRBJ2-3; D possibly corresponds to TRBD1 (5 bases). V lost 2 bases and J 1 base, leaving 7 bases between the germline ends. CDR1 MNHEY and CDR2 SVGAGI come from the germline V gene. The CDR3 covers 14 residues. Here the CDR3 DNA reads TGTGCCAGCAGTTACGGCAGGGGCACAGATACGCAGTATTTT. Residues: CASSYGRGTDTQYF.

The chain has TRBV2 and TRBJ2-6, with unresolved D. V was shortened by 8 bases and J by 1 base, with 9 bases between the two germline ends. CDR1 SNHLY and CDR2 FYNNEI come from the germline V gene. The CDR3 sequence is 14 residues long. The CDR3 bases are TGTGCCAGCCGGTCAGGATCTGGGGCCAACGTCCTGACTTTC. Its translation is CASRSGSGANVLTF.

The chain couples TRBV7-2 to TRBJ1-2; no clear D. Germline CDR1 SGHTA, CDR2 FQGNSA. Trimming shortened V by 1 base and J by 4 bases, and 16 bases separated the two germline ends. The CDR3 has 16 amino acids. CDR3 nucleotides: TGTGCCAGCAGCTTAGAGGTTTCGAGGGTCGGCTATGGCTACACCTTC. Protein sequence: CASSLEVSRVGYGYTF.

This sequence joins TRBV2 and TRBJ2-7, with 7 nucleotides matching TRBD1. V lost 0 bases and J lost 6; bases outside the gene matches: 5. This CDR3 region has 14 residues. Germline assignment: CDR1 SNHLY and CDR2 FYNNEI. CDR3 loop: CASSEARYRGEQYF. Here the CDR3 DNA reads TGTGCCAGCAGTGAAGCTAGGTACAGGGGCGAGCAGTACTTC.

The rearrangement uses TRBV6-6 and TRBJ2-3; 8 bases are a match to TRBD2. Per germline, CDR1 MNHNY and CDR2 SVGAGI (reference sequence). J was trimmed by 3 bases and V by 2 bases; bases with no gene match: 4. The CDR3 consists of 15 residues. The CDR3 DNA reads TGTGCCAGCAGTTACAGAGGCGGGAGGACAGATACGCAGTATTTT. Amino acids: CASSYRGGRTDTQYF.

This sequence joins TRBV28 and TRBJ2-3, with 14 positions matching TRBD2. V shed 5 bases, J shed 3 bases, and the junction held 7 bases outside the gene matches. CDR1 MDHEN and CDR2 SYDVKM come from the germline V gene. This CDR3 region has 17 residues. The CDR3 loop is CASSLGTSGSFTDTQYF. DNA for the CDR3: TGTGCCAGCAGTCTGGGGACTAGCGGGAGTTTTACAGATACGCAGTATTTT.